The 22 T cell receptor beta chains given below trace back to one sample, sequenced in a study of regulatory T cells in long-lasting Graves disease. The sample's time point: persistent/refractory GD, antithyroid drugs over 5 years with positive TRAb. PBMCs provided the RNA from which the TCR library was made. TCR beta libraries were built with iRepertoire HTBI primers and Arm-PCR of CDR3 regions. Each CDR3 protein gets one entry after TCRdb re-called the multiplex PCR reads with MiXCR. The table shows hundreds of thousands of distinct CDR3 sequences, with 20% occurring only once. This material consisted of peripheral blood mononuclear cells (PBMCs), taken when the disease was refractory, from a patient treated with antithyroid drugs. The receptors originated from a female donor with Graves disease.

The rearrangement joins TRBV19 to TRBJ2-7; the D is unclear. The V end was cut by 5 bases, the J end by 2 bases, with 13 bases between. The CDR3 contains 14 residues. Germline-derived CDR1 and CDR2 are LNHDA and SQIVND (reference sequence). CDR3 protein: CASSPRNGPYEQYF. The CDR3 DNA is TGTGCCAGTAGTCCGCGGAACGGACCCTACGAGCAGTACTTC.

There are a few counts of this clonotype. This sequence joins TRBV9 and TRBJ2-5; 8 positions match TRBD2. This CDR3 region has 18 residues. The V segment lost 3 bases and the J segment 4 bases; nucleotides outside the gene matches: 17. Germline loops: CDR1 SGDLS, CDR2 YYNGEE. Here the CDR3 reads CASSAGGGDPLVGETQYF. The CDR3 DNA follows: TGTGCCAGCAGCGCCGGGGGGGGGGACCCCCTAGTTGGAGAGACCCAGTACTTC. Based on the CDR3 plus reference TRBV9 and TRBJ2-5, the full variable domain is DSGVTQTPKHLITATGQRVTLRCSPRSGDLSVYWYQQSLDQGLQFLIQYYNGEERAKGNILERFSAQQFPDLHSELNLSSLELGDSALYFCASSAGGGDPLVGETQYFGPGTRLLVL.

This clonotype was detected only a few times. The chain couples TRBV20-1 to TRBJ2-7; 7 nucleotides align to TRBD1. CDR3 length: 14 amino acids. The germline V gene has CDR1 DFQATT and CDR2 SNEGSKA (reference sequence). V dropped 6 bases and J dropped 2; count of bases not matched to a gene: 10. CDR3: CSADRRDRTYEQYF. CDR3 DNA sequence: TGCAGTGCAGACCGTCGGGACAGAACCTACGAGCAGTACTTC.

In its sample, this clonotype was seen once. This chain links TRBV4-1 with TRBJ2-7, with D perhaps matching TRBD1 (5 bases). CDR1 MGHRA and CDR2 YSYEKL come from the germline V gene. The V end was cut by 2 bases, the J end by 3 bases, with 11 bases between. The CDR3 contains 14 residues. The CDR3 DNA sequence: TGCGCCAGCAGCCAACGGACAAGGTACTACGAGCAGTACTTC. It translates to CASSQRTRYYEQYF.

J is TRBJ2-2 and V is TRBV9; D is possibly TRBD2 (6 bases). The germline CDR1 and CDR2 sequences are SGDLS and YYNGEE. This CDR3 is built from 21 residues. V lost 0 bases to trimming and J lost 0 bases, with 24 bases between them. The CDR3 spells CASSVGIKRDSPSPNTGELFF. The CDR3 nucleotides read TGTGCCAGCAGCGTAGGCATCAAAAGGGACTCGCCCTCTCCGAACACCGGGGAGCTGTTTTTT. Supplemented by reference TRBV9 and TRBJ2-2, the full variable domain reads DSGVTQTPKHLITATGQRVTLRCSPRSGDLSVYWYQQSLDQGLQFLIQYYNGEERAKGNILERFSAQQFPDLHSELNLSSLELGDSALYFCASSVGIKRDSPSPNTGELFFGEGSRLTVL.

In its sample, this clonotype was seen a few times. The J gene is TRBJ2-7, the V gene TRBV11-2; the D gene is possibly TRBD1 (6 bases). The CDR3 consists of 15 residues. From germline, CDR1 is SGHAT and CDR2 FQNNGV. V shed 5 bases and J shed 7 bases, with 21 bases lying between them. CDR3 nucleotide sequence: TGTGCCAGCAGCCCCGCGAGCTTGATAGGGGGAGAGCAGTACTTC. Amino acid sequence: CASSPASLIGGEQYF.

J is TRBJ2-7 and V is TRBV12-3 or TRBV12-4; 8 bases are a match to TRBD2. V lost 3 bases and J lost 7; bases outside the gene matches: 8. The CDR3 length is 14 residues. This CDR3 reads CASSFSAGGREQYF. In DNA, the CDR3 is TGTGCCAGCAGTTTTTCGGCGGGAGGCAGGGAGCAGTACTTC.

The sample holds many counts of this clonotype. The rearrangement uses TRBV27 and TRBJ2-7; D ambiguous. This CDR3 is 13 amino acids long. Germline V gives CDR1 MNHEY, CDR2 SMNVEV (reference sequence). Trimming shortened V by 2 bases and J by 0 bases, and 5 bases separated the two germline ends. CDR3 residues: CASSLQDSYEQYF. The DNA of the CDR3 is TGTGCCAGCAGTTTACAGGACTCCTACGAGCAGTACTTC.

This clonotype was seen ten or more times. This chain joins TRBV28 and TRBJ2-5; TRBD2 agrees at 8 bases. The CDR3 is made up of 13 amino acids. Unmatched junction bases numbered 6, after V lost 10 bases and J lost 2 bases. Per germline, CDR1 MDHEN and CDR2 SYDVKM. CDR3 coding DNA: TGTGCCACCGGGGGGGCGGGGCAAGAGACCCAGTACTTC. Amino acid sequence: CATGGAGQETQYF.

This clonotype was found a few times. The chain has TRBV20-1 and TRBJ1-5, with a tentative D call TRBD1 (6 bases). Deletions cut 4 bases from V and 7 bases from J, with 11 bases between. The germline V gene has CDR1 DFQATT and CDR2 SNEGSKA (reference sequence). The CDR3 is 12 amino acids. For the CDR3, the DNA is TGCAGTGCTAAGACAGGAGGGCAGCCCCAGCATTTT. It codes for CSAKTGGQPQHF.

This clonotype was recorded a few times. The chain employs TRBV14 and TRBJ1-1; 10 nucleotides align to TRBD1. CDR3 length equals 17 residues. V trimming: 1 base; J trimming: 4 bases; junction bases outside the gene matches: 9. CDR1 and CDR2 (germline): SGHDN, FVKESK. The CDR3 is CASSQATGQGISTEAFF. DNA of the CDR3: TGTGCCAGCAGCCAAGCCACGGGACAGGGGATTAGCACTGAAGCTTTCTTT.

In its sample, this clonotype was seen many times. This chain joins TRBV11-2 and TRBJ2-2; D is perhaps TRBD1 (5 bases). CDR1 SGHAT and CDR2 FQNNGV come from the germline V gene. Trimming removed 3 bases from V and 6 bases from J, with 17 bases in between. CDR3 length: 16 residues. DNA for the CDR3: TGTGCCAGCAGCTTCGCAGGGTTCTCCGTCGCCGGGGAGCTGTTTTTT. This gives the protein CASSFAGFSVAGELFF.

This clonotype was counted a few times. The chain uses TRBV27 and TRBJ2-3; a weak D match, TRBD2 (6 bases). The CDR3 contains 15 residues. The V end was cut by 6 bases, the J end by 4 bases, with 17 bases between. The germline gives CDR1 MNHEY, CDR2 SMNVEV (reference sequence). The CDR3 nucleotides are TGTGCCAGCAGCCCAACCGGGAGTACTTCAGATACGCAGTATTTT. Amino acids: CASSPTGSTSDTQYF.

This clonotype showed up many times. The chain uses TRBV9 and TRBJ2-7; D is perhaps TRBD2 (6 bases). V gave up 4 bases and J gave up 2 bases, with 13 bases separating them. The CDR3 has 14 amino acids. Germline V gives CDR1 SGDLS, CDR2 YYNGEE. This CDR3 is CASSPGPGAYEQYF. The DNA for the CDR3 is TGTGCCAGCAGCCCGGGACCGGGGGCCTACGAGCAGTACTTC. Supplemented by reference TRBV9 and TRBJ2-7, the full variable domain reads DSGVTQTPKHLITATGQRVTLRCSPRSGDLSVYWYQQSLDQGLQFLIQYYNGEERAKGNILERFSAQQFPDLHSELNLSSLELGDSALYFCASSPGPGAYEQYFGPGTRLTVT.

This clonotype was observed many times. The gene calls are TRBV28 and TRBJ1-4; tentative D call: TRBD1 (6 bases). CDR3 length equals 14 residues. CDR1 and CDR2 from the germline V gene are MDHEN and SYDVKM. V was shortened by 7 bases and J by 6 bases, with 15 bases between the two germline ends. The CDR3 DNA is TGTGCCAGCACCTTGGGAGGGGGAGATGAAAAACTGTTTTTT. It is translated as CASTLGGGDEKLFF.

This clonotype was seen a handful of times. The rearrangement links TRBV5-1 to TRBJ2-7, with TRBD1 as a possible D gene (7 bases). Germline V CDR1 and CDR2: SGHRS, YFSETQ. The CDR3 is 15 residues long. V was clipped by 5 bases and J by 4 bases, with 19 bases between them. The CDR3 reads CASSSQGRGKYEQYF. The DNA for the CDR3 is TGCGCCAGCAGTTCACAGGGGCGCGGGAAGTACGAGCAGTACTTC.

This sequence joins TRBV28 and TRBJ2-4; TRBD1 matches at 8 bases. V shed 1 base, J shed 8 bases, and the junction held 4 bases outside the gene matches. CDR3 length equals 14 residues. CDR1 and CDR2 (germline): MDHEN, SYDVKM. The CDR3 spells CASSLLTGADIQYF. The DNA of the CDR3 is TGTGCCAGCAGTTTATTGACAGGGGCGGACATTCAGTACTTC.

The rearrangement uses TRBV20-1 and TRBJ2-7; D possibly corresponds to TRBD2 (5 bases). Trimming cost V 1 base and J 1 base, with 8 bases left between them. The CDR3 consists of 13 residues. CDR1 is DFQATT, CDR2 SNEGSKA, per germline (reference sequence). The CDR3 nucleotides are TGCAGTGCTAGAGTAGCGAGATCCTACGAGCAGTACTTC. As protein: CSARVARSYEQYF.

This clonotype has ten or more counts. Here the CDR3 reads CASSLYPTGTGPNSHGYTF. CDR3 DNA: TGTGCCAGCAGTTTATACCCTACCGGGACAGGGCCGAATTCCCATGGCTACACCTTC. This sequence joins TRBV27 and TRBJ1-2; TRBD1 matches 9 bases. From germline, CDR1 is MNHEY and CDR2 SMNVEV (reference sequence). The trim removed 1 base at V and 6 bases at J, leaving 18 bases unmatched. This CDR3 is built from 19 residues.

The chain carries TRBV19 and TRBJ2-2; 7 bases are a match to TRBD2. The CDR3 is made up of 15 amino acids. CDR1 and CDR2 (germline): LNHDA, SQIVND (reference sequence). J gave up 6 bases and V 3 bases, and 7 bases lay outside the gene matches. In DNA form, the CDR3 reads TGTGCCAGTAGTATTGCTGCGGGAGTTGCCGGGGAGCTGTTTTTT. Translating gives CASSIAAGVAGELFF.

Only a few counts were recorded for this clonotype. This chain links TRBV9 with TRBJ1-2; a possible D gene is TRBD1 (6 bases). Germline values: CDR1 SGDLS, CDR2 YYNGEE. CDR3 size: 14 residues. Trimming took 3 bases from V and 2 from J, leaving 11 bases between them. The CDR3, as DNA: TGTGCCAGCAGCGGGGGGACAAAAAACTATGGCTACACCTTC. Protein: CASSGGTKNYGYTF.

The DNA of the CDR3 is TGTGCCAGCAGCCTGGCAACTGCGTTAGAGGCTTTCTTT. It specifies CASSLATALEAFF. The V call is TRBV5-6, the J call TRBJ1-1; no firm D call. This CDR3 comprises 13 residues. V was trimmed by 4 bases and J by 11 bases, leaving 18 bases between them. CDR1 and CDR2 (germline): SGHDT, YYEEEE.